This entry is about one TCR beta chain. Its antigen remains unidentified. The junction does not match germline at one end; this may be a read error. This sample was taken from a study of OX40 agonist ivuxolimab in advanced cancers. TCRdb's table, derived via immunoSEQ multiplex PCR, lists solely in-frame clones and lacks some. The sample includes some 10,000 clones, roughly 78% of them seen just once. General observations from the study: Within 6 weeks, CD4+ and CD8+ blood T cells expanded clonally at 0.1 to 3.0 mg/kg.

Germline V gene data show CDR1 as MNHEY and CDR2 as SVGAGI. This CDR3 contains 14 residues. Sequencing used CD4+ or CD8+ T cells sorted from blood, obtained in a trial of the OX40 agonist ivuxolimab. This chain joins TRBV6-5 and TRBJ1-2; 7 bases line up with TRBD1. The source is an adult with an advanced solid tumor such as melanoma, head and neck, liver or kidney cancer. CDR3 amino acids: CAISEQGVGYGYTF. The CDR3 DNA is TGTGCCATCAGTGAGCAGGGGGTGGGCTATGGCTACACCTTC.